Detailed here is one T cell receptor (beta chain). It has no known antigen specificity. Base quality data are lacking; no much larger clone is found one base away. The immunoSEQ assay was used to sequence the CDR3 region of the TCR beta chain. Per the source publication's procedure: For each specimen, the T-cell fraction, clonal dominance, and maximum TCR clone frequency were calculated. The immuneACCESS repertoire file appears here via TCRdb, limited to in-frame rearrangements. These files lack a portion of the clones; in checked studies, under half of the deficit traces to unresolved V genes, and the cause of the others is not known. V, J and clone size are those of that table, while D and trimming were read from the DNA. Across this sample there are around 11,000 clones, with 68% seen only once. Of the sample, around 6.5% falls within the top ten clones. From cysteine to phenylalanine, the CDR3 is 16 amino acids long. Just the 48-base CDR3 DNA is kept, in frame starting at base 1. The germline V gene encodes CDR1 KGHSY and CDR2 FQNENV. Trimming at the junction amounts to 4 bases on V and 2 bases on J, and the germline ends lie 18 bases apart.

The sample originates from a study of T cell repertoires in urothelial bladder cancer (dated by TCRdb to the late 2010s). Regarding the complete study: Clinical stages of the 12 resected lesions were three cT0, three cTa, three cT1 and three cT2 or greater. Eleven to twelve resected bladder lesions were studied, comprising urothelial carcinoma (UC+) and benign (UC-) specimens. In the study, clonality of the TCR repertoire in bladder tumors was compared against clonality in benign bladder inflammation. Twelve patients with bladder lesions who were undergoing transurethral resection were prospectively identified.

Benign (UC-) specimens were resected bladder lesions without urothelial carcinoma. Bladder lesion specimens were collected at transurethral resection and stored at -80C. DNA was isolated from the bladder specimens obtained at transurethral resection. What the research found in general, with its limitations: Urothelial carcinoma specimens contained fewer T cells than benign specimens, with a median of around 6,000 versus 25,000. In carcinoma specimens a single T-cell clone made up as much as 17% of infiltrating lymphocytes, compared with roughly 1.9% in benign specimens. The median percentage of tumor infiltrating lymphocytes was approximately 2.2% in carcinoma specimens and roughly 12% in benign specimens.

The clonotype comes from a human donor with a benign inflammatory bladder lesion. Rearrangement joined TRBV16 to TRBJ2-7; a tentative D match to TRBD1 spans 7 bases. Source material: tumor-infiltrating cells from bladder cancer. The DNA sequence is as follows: TGTGCCAGCAGCCCGTTGGGGGGACAGCTGACCTACGAGCAGTACTTC. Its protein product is CASSPLGGQLTYEQYF.